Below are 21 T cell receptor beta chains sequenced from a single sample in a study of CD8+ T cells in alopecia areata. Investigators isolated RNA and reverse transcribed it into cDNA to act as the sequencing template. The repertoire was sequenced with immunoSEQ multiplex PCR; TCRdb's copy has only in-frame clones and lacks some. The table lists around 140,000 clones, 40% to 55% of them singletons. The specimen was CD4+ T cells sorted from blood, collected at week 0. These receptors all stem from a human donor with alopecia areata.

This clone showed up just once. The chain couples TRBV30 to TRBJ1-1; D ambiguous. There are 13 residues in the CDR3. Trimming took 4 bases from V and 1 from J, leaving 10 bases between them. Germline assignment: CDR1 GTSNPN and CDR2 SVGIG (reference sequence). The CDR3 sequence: CAWNLRRNTEAFF. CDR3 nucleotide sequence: TGTGCCTGGAACCTCAGGAGGAACACTGAAGCTTTCTTT.

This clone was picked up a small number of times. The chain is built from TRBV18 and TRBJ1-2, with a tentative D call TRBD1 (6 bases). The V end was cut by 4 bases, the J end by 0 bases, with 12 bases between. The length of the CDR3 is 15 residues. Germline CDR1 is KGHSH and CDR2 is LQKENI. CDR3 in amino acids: CASSHGGQTNYGYTF. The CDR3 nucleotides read TGTGCCAGCTCACACGGGGGGCAGACTAACTATGGCTACACCTTC. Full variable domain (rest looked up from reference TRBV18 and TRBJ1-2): NAGVMQNPRHLVRRRGQEARLRCSPMKGHSHVYWYRQLPEEGLKFMVYLQKENIIDESGMPKERFSAEFPKEGPSILRIQQVVRGDSAAYFCASSHGGQTNYGYTFGSGTRLTVV.

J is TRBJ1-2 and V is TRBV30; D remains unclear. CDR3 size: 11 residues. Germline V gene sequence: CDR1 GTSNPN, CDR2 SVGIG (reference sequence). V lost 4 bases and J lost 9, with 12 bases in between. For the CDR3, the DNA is TGTGCCTGGACAGCCTCCAGGAGCTACACCTTC. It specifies CAWTASRSYTF.

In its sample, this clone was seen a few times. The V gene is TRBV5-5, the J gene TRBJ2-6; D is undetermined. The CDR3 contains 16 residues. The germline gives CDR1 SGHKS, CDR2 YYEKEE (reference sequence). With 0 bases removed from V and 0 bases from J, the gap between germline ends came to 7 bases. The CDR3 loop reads CASSLGGVSGANVLTF. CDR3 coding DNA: TGTGCCAGCAGCTTGGGAGGAGTCTCTGGGGCCAACGTCCTGACTTTC.

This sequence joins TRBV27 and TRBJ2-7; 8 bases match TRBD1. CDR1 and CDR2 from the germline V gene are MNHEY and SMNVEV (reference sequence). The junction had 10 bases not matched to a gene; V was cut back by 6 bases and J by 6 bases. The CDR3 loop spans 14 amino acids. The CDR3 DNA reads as TGTGCCAGCAGGCTGACAGGGGCCCTGGGCGAGCAGTACTTC. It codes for CASRLTGALGEQYF.

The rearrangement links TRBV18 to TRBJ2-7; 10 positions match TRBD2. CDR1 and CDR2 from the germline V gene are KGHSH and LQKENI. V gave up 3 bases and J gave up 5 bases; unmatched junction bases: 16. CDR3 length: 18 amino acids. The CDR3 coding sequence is TGTGCCAGCTCACCGCCTACTAGCGGGACCCTGGCGGTCAACGAGCAGTACTTC. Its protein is CASSPPTSGTLAVNEQYF.

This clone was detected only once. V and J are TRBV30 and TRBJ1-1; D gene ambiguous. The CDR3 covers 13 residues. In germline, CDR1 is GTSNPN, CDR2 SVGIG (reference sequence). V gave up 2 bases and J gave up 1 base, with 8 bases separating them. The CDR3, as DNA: TGTGCCTGGAGTCTGCTAGAGAACACTGAAGCTTTCTTT. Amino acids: CAWSLLENTEAFF.

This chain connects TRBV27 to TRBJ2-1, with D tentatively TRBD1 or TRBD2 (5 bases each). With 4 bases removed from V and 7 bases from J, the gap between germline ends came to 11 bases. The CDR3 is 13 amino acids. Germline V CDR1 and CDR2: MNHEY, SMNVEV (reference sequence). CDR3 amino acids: CASSWGSFNEQFF. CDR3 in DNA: TGTGCCAGCAGTTGGGGGTCCTTTAATGAGCAGTTCTTC.

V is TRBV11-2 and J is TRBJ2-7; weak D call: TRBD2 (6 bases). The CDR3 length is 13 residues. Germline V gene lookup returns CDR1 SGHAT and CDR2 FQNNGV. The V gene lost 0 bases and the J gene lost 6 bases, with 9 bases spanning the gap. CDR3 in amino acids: CASSLDRGSEQYF. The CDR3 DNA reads TGTGCCAGCAGCTTAGATCGGGGGTCCGAGCAGTACTTC.

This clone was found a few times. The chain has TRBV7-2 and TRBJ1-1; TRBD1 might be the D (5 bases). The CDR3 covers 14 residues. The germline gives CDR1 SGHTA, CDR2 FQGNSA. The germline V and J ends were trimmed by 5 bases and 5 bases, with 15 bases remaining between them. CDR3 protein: CASSLEVRATEAFF. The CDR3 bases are TGTGCCAGCAGCCTAGAGGTCAGGGCAACTGAAGCTTTCTTT.

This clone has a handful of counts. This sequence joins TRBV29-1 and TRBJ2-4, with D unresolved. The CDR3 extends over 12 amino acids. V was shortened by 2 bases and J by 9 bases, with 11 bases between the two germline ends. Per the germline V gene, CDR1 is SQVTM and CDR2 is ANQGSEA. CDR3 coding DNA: TGCAGCGTTGAAACGGCCCTGGGCATTCAGTACTTC. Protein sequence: CSVETALGIQYF.

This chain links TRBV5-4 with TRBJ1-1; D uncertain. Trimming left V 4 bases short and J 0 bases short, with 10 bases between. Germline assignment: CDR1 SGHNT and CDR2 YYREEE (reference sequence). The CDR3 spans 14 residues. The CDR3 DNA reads TGTGCCAGCAGCATACAGATCATGAACACTGAAGCTTTCTTT. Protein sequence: CASSIQIMNTEAFF. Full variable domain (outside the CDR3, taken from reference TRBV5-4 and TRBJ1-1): ETGVTQSPTHLIKTRGQQVTLRCSSQSGHNTVSWYQQALGQGPQFIFQYYREEENGRGNFPPRFSGLQFPNYSSELNVNALELDDSALYLCASSIQIMNTEAFFGQGTRLTVV.

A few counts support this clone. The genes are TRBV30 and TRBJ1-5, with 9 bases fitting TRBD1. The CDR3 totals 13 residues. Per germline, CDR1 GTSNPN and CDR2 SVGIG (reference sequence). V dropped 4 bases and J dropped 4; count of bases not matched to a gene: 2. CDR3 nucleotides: TGTGCCTGGACCGGGACAGGGAATCAGCCCCAGCATTTT. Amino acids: CAWTGTGNQPQHF.

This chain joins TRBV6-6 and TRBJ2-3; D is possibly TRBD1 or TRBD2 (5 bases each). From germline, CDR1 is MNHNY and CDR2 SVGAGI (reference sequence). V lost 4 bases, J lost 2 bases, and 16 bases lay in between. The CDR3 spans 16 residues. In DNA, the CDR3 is TGTGCCAGCAGTTCCGCCGGGACGACAGTCACAGATACGCAGTATTTT. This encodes CASSSAGTTVTDTQYF.

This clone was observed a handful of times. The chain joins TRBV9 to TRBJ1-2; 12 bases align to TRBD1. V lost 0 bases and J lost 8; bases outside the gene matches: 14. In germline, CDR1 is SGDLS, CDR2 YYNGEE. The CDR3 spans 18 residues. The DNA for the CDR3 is TGTGCCAGCAGCGTAGAAGTTGCGGCGGGACAGGGGGCGCAAGGCTACACCTTC. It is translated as CASSVEVAAGQGAQGYTF.

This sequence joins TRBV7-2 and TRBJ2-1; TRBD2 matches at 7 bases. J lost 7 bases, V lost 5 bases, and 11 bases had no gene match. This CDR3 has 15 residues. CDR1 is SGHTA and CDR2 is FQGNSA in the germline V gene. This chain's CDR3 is CASSTPGREVNEQFF. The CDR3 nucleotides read TGTGCCAGCAGCACCCCGGGACGGGAGGTGAATGAGCAGTTCTTC. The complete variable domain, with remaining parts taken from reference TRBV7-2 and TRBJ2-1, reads GAGVSQSPSNKVTEKGKDVELRCDPISGHTALYWYRQSLGQGLEFLIYFQGNSAPDKSGLPSDRFSAERTGGSVSTLTIQRTQQEDSAVYLCASSTPGREVNEQFFGPGTRLTVL.

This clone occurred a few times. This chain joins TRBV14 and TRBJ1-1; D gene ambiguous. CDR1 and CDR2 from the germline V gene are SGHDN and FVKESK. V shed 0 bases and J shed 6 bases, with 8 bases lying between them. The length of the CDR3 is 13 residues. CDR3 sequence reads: CASSQDEESEAFF. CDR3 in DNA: TGTGCCAGCAGCCAAGATGAGGAATCTGAAGCTTTCTTT.

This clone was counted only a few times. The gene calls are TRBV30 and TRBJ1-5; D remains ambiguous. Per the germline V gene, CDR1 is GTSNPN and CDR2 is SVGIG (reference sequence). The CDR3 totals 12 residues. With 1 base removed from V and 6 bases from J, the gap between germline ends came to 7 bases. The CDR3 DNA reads TGTGCCTGGAGTGACGGGGTTCAGCCCCAGCATTTT. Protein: CAWSDGVQPQHF. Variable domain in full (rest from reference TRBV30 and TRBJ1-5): SQTIHQWPATLVQPVGSPLSLECTVEGTSNPNLYWYRQAAGRGLQLLFYSVGIGQISSEVPQNLSASRPQDRQFILSSKKLLLSDSGFYLCAWSDGVQPQHFGDGTRLSIL.

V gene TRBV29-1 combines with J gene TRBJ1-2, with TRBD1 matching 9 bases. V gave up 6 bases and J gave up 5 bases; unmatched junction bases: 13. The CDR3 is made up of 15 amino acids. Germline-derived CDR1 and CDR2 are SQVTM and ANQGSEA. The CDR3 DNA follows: TGCAGCGTCCTTGACCCCGGGACAGGGCTGTATGGCTACACCTTC. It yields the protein CSVLDPGTGLYGYTF.

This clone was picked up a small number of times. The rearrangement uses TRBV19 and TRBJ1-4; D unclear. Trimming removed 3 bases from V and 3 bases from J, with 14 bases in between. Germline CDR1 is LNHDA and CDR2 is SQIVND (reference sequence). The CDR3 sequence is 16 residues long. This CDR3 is CASSIPPSGANEKLFF. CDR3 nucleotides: TGTGCCAGTAGTATCCCCCCATCCGGGGCTAATGAAAAACTGTTTTTT.

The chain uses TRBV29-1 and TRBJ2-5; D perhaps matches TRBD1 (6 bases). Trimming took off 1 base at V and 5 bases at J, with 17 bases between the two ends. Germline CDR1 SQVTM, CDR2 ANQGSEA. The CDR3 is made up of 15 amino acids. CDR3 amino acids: CSVEGGQGVRETQYF. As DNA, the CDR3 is TGCAGCGTTGAAGGGGGGCAGGGCGTGAGGGAGACCCAGTACTTC.